These 2 T cell receptor beta chains originate from one sample sequenced in a study of post-analysis software for immune sequencing data. Study-level results: TRBV segments more frequent in patients than in controls numbered roughly five and included TRBV5-6, TRBV5-1 and TRBV20-1.

Their antigens are not known. Every TCR beta cDNA library bore unique molecular identifiers. TCRdb called the PCR reads again in MiXCR, with one record for every CDR3 protein. This sample has a few hundred thousand distinct CDR3 sequences; roughly 35% occur once, and the top ten carry roughly 12%. Sample: blood. The receptors were sampled from a girl aged 5-17 years with multiple sclerosis.

This chain joins TRBV5-1 and TRBJ2-1; possibly TRBD1 for D (6 bases). The V and J ends lost 1 base and 1 base respectively, with 9 bases between them. This CDR3 has 15 amino acids. Germline V lookup: CDR1 SGHRS, CDR2 YFSETQ. DNA of the CDR3: TGCGCCAGCAGCTTGAGACAGGCATCCTACAATGAGCAGTTCTTC. This encodes CASSLRQASYNEQFF.

The chain is built from TRBV7-9 and TRBJ1-2; 7 positions match TRBD1. Germline V gives CDR1 SEHNR, CDR2 FQNEAQ (reference sequence). With V trimmed by 5 bases and J by 7 bases, 10 bases remained unmatched. CDR3 size: 14 residues. CDR3 amino acids: CASSQWDSLAGYTF. The CDR3 DNA reads TGTGCCAGCAGCCAGTGGGACAGCCTGGCTGGCTACACCTTC.